Included here is one T cell receptor (beta chain) sequence, with context. What it binds is not known. Unique molecular identifiers were built into the TCRbeta library. A single record per CDR3 protein comes from TCRdb applying MiXCR to the PCR reads. Among 750,000 to 950,000 distinct CDR3 sequences, roughly 15% were seen once, and the ten largest hold around 4.5%. This record belongs to a study of T-cell reconstitution after alpha-beta-depleted transplantation in children. Study-wide findings and caveats: T-cell numbers and diversity one year post-transplant derived largely from freshly generated T cells. TCRbeta diversity was high at day 60 in some patients (a result of surviving recipient T cells and thymic progenitors). There were reportedly several hundred expanded graft clones from which alpha-beta T cells came about two months after transplant.

V was cut by 2 bases and J by 5 bases, with 13 bases left in between. This CDR3 spans 15 amino acids. CDR1 is SGHVS and CDR2 is FQNEAQ in the germline V gene. The receptor comes from a male patient younger than 18 who had a stem cell transplant for acute lymphoblastic leukemia, so the T cells may come from the graft donor. Specimen: PBMCs, mostly from graft donor cells, collected 360 days after TCRalphabeta/CD19-depleted stem cell transplant. The V and J genes are TRBV7-8 and TRBJ2-1; D ambiguous. The CDR3 DNA sequence: TGTGCCAGCAGCTTATGGGGTTGGGAAAACAATGAGCAGTTCTTC. Translation gives CASSLWGWENNEQFF.